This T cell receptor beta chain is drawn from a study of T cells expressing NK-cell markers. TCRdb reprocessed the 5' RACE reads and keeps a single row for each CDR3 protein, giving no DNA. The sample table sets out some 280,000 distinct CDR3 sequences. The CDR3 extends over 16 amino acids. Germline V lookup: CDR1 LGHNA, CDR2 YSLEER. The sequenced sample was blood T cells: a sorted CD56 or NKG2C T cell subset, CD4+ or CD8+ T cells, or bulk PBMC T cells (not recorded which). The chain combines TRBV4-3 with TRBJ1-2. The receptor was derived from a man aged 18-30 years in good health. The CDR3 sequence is CASSQNTVLANYGYTF.